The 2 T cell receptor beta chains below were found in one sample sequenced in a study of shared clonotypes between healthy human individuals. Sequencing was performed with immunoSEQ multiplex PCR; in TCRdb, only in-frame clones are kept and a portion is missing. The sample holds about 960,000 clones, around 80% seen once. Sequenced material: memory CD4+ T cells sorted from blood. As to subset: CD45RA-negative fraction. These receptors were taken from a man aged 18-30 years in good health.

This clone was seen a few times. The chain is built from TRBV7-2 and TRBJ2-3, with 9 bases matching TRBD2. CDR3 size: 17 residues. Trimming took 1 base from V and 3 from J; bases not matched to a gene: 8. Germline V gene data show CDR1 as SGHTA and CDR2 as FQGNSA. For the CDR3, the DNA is TGTGCCAGCAGCTTAGACGGTGCGGGAGGGCCGACAGATACGCAGTATTTT. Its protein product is CASSLDGAGGPTDTQYF.

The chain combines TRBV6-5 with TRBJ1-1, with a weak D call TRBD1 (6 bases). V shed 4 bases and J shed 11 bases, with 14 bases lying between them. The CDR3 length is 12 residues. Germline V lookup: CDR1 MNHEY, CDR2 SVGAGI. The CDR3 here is CASSSRTETAFF. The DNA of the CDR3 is TGTGCCAGCAGTTCTAGGACAGAGACGGCTTTCTTT.